The entry below gives a single T cell receptor (beta chain) sequence along with its context. The antigen is undetermined. This sample is drawn from a study of T cell responses to AZD1222 COVID-19 vaccine. Profiling relied on immunoSEQ multiplex PCR, and the TCRdb table lists in-frame clones only, not all of them. Of about 170,000 clones listed, 85% to 90% are singletons. Study results and limitations: Clonal diversity may have been underestimated, and the donors were mostly white British, with more females than males. Nearly half of spike-specific TCRs reportedly target unmutated variant regions.

The CDR3 length is 15 residues. Trimming took 7 bases from V and 3 from J, leaving 21 bases between them. The V gene's germline CDR1 is GTSNPN and CDR2 SVGIG (reference sequence). This rearrangement joins TRBV30 to TRBJ1-1; tentatively, D is TRBD1 (6 bases). Sequenced material: peripheral blood, taken 28 days after the second dose of the MenACWY control vaccine. The receptor comes from an adult who received the MenACWY meningococcal vaccine as a control. The CDR3 DNA follows: TGTGCCTCCTCACAACTTCTACAGGGAGACACTGAAGCTTTCTTT. This translates into CASSQLLQGDTEAFF.